This TCR beta chain came from a study of neoadjuvant anti-PD-1 for oral cavity cancer. Only in-frame clones appear in the TCRdb table, and some are missing; sequencing was by immunoSEQ multiplex PCR. The sample has thousands of clones; roughly 71% are singletons. Noted time point: after neoadjuvant nivolumab, at surgical resection. The sample in question was PBMCs, obtained after nivolumab (anti-PD-1) treatment. The sequence derives from a person between 40 and 85 years old with oral cavity squamous cell carcinoma.

CDR3 DNA sequence: TGTGCCAGCAGTGAGGGACAGGGGGCCGGGGAGCTGTTTTTT. Translated, it gives CASSEGQGAGELFF. The chain links TRBV6-4 to TRBJ2-2, with 11 positions matching TRBD1. The germline V gene has CDR1 MRHNA and CDR2 SNTAGT. V gave up 3 bases and J gave up 6 bases; unmatched junction bases: 0. The CDR3 has 14 amino acids.